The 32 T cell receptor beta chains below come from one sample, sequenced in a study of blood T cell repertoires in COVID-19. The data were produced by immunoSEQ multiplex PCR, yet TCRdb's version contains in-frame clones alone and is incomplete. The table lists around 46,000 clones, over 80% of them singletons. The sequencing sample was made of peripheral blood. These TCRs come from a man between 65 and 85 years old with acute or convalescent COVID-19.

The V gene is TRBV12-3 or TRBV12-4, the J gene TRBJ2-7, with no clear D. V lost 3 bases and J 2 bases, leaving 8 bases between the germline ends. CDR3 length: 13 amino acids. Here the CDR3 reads CASSLYRTYEQYF. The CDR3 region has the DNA TGTGCCAGCAGTTTGTACAGAACCTACGAGCAGTACTTC.

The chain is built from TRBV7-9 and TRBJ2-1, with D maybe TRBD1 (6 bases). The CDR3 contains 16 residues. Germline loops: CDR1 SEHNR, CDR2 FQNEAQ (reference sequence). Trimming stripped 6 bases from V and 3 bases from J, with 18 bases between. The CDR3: CASRGSGAHYYNEQFF. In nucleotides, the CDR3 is TGTGCCAGCAGGGGGTCAGGGGCCCACTACTACAATGAGCAGTTCTTC.

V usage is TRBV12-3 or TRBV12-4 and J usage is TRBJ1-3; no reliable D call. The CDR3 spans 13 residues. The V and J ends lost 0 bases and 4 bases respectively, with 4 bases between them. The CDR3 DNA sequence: TGTGCCAGCAGTTTAGCGAGGGGAAACACCATATATTTT. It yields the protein CASSLARGNTIYF.

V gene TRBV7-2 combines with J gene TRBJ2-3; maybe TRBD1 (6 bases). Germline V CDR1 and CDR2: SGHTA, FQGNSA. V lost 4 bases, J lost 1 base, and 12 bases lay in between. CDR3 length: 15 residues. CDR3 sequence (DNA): TGTGCCAGCAGCTCAGACAGGTCTGGCACAGATACGCAGTATTTT. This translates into CASSSDRSGTDTQYF.

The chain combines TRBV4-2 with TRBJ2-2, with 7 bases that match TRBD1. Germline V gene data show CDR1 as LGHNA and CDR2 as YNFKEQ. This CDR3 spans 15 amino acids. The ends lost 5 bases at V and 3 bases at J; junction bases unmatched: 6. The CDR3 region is CASSTRDSYTGELFF. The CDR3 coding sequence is TGTGCCAGCAGCACCAGGGACAGCTACACCGGGGAGCTGTTTTTT.

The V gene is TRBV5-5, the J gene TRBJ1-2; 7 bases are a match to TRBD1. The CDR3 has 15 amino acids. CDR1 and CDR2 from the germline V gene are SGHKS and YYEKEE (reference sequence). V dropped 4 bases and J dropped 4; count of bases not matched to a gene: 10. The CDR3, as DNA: TGTGCCAGCAGCCTGACAGGGCTAGCGAGCTATGGCTACACCTTC. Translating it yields CASSLTGLASYGYTF.

CDR3: CASSVGGGGNTIYF. In nucleotides, the CDR3 is TGTGCCAGCAGCGTAGGAGGGGGTGGAAACACCATATATTTT. This sequence joins TRBV9 and TRBJ1-3, with D perhaps TRBD1 (6 bases). Trimming took 0 bases from V and 3 from J, leaving 7 bases between them. Per the germline V gene, CDR1 is SGDLS and CDR2 is YYNGEE. This CDR3 comprises 14 residues.

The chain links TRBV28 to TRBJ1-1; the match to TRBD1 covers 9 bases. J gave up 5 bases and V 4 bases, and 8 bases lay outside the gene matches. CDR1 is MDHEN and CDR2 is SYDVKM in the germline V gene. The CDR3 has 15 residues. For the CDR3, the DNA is TGTGCCAGCAGTTCCCCGGGACAGGGTCTTACTGAAGCTTTCTTT. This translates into CASSSPGQGLTEAFF.

The CDR3 loop reads CASTPGVHTEAFF. CDR3 in DNA: TGTGCCAGTACCCCAGGCGTACACACTGAAGCTTTCTTT. V is TRBV19 and J is TRBJ1-1; D not resolved. Germline V lookup: CDR1 LNHDA, CDR2 SQIVND (reference sequence). The CDR3 consists of 13 residues. V was pared by 7 bases and J by 3 bases, with 12 bases between.

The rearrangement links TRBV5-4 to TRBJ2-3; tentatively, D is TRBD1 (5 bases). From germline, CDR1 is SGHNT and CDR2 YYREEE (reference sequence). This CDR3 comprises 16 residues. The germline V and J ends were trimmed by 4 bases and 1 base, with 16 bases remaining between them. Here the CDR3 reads CASSTYQRGGTDTQYF. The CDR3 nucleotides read TGTGCCAGCAGCACCTACCAAAGGGGTGGCACAGATACGCAGTATTTT. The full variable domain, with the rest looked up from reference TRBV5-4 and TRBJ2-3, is ETGVTQSPTHLIKTRGQQVTLRCSSQSGHNTVSWYQQALGQGPQFIFQYYREEENGRGNFPPRFSGLQFPNYSSELNVNALELDDSALYLCASSTYQRGGTDTQYFGPGTRLTVL.

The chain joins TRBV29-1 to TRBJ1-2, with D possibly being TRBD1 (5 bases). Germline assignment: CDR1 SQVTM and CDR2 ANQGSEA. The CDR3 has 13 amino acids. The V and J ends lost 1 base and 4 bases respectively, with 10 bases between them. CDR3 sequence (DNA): TGCAGCGTTGAAGGGGGCCAGCTCTATGGCTACACCTTC. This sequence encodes CSVEGGQLYGYTF.

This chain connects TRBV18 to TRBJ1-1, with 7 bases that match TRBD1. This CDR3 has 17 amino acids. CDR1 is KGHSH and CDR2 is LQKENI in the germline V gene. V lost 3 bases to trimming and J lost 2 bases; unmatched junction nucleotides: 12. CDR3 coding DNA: TGTGCCAGCTCACCTCGAATTGACAGGGCAATCAACACTGAAGCTTTCTTT. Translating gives CASSPRIDRAINTEAFF.

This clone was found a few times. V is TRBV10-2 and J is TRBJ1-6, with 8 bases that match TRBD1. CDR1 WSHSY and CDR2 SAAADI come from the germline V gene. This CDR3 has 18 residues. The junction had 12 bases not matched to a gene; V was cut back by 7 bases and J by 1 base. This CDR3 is CASIERQGFISYNSPLHF. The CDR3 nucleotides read TGCGCCAGCATCGAGAGACAGGGGTTTATATCCTATAATTCACCCCTCCACTTT.

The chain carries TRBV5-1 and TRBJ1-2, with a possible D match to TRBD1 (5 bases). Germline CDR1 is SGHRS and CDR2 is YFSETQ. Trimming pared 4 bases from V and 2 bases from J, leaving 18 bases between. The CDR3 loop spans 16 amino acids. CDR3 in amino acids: CASSPRVSIHNYGYTF. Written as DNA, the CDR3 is TGCGCCAGCAGCCCCAGGGTTTCGATTCACAACTATGGCTACACCTTC. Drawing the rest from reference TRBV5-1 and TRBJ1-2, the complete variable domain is KAGVTQTPRYLIKTRGQQVTLSCSPISGHRSVSWYQQTPGQGLQFLFEYFSETQRNKGNFPGRFSGRQFSNSRSEMNVSTLELGDSALYLCASSPRVSIHNYGYTFGSGTRLTVV.

The CDR3 sequence is CASSLGLAGPDTQYF. CDR3 DNA sequence: TGTGCCAGCAGCTTGGGACTAGCGGGGCCAGATACGCAGTATTTT. The rearrangement joins TRBV13 to TRBJ2-3; 13 bases map to TRBD2. This CDR3 spans 15 amino acids. Germline V gives CDR1 PRHDT, CDR2 FYEKMQ (reference sequence). With 3 bases clipped from V and 4 bases from J, the junction kept 1 base outside the gene matches.

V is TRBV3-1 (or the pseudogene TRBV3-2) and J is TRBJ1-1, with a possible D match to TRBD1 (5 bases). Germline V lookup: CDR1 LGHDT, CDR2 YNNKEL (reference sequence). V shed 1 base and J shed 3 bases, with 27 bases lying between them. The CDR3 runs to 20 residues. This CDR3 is CASSQGRLKGIRETDTEAFF. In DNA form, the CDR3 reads TGTGCCAGCAGCCAAGGACGCCTCAAGGGGATCCGGGAGACGGACACTGAAGCTTTCTTT.

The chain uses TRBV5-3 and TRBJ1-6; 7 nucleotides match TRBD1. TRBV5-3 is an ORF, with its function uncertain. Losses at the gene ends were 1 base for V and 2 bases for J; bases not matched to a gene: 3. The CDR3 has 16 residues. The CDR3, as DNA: TGTGCCAGAAGCTTGCCTACAGGGGCCTATAATTCACCCCTCCACTTT. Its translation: CARSLPTGAYNSPLHF.

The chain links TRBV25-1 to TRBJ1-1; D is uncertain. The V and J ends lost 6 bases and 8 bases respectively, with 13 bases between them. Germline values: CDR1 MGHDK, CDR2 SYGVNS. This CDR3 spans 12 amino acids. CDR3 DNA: TGTGCCAGCAGAAATAGACTAACCGAAGCTTTCTTT. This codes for CASRNRLTEAFF.

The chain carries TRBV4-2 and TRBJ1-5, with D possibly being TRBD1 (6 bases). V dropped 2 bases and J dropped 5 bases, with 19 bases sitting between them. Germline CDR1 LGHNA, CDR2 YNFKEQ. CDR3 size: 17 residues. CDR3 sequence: CASSQSLQGTLHQPQHF. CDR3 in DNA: TGTGCCAGCAGCCAATCTCTTCAGGGGACGCTTCATCAGCCCCAGCATTTT.

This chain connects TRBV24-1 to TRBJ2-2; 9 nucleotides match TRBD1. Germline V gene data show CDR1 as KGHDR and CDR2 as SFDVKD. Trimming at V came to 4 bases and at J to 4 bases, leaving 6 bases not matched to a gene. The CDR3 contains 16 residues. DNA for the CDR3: TGTGCCACCAGTGACTACAGGGGGCGAGGCACCGGGGAGCTGTTTTTT. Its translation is CATSDYRGRGTGELFF.

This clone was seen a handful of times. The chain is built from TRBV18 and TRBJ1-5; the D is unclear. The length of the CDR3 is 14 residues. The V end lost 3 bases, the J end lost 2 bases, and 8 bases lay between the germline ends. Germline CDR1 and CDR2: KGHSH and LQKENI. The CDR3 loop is CASSPYGGNQPQHF. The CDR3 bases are TGTGCCAGCTCACCCTACGGGGGCAATCAGCCCCAGCATTTT.

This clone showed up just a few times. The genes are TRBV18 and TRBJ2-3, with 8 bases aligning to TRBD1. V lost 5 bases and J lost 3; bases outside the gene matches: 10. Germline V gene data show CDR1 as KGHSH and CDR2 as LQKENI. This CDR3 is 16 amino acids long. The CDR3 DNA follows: TGTGCCAGCTCAACCCCCGGACAGGGTCCAACAGATACGCAGTATTTT. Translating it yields CASSTPGQGPTDTQYF. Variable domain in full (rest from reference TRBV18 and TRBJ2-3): NAGVMQNPRHLVRRRGQEARLRCSPMKGHSHVYWYRQLPEEGLKFMVYLQKENIIDESGMPKERFSAEFPKEGPSILRIQQVVRGDSAAYFCASSTPGQGPTDTQYFGPGTRLTVL.

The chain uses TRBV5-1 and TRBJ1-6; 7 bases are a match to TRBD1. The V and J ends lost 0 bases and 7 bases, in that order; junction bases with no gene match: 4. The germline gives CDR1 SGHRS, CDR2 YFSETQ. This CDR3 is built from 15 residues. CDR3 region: CASSLVQGENSPLHF. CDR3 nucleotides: TGCGCCAGCAGCTTGGTCCAGGGGGAAAATTCACCCCTCCACTTT.

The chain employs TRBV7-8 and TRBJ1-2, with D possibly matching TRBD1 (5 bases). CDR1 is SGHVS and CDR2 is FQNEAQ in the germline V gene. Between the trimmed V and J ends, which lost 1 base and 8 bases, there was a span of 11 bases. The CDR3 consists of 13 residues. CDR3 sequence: CASSLGQIDGYTF. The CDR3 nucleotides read TGTGCCAGCAGCTTAGGACAGATAGACGGCTACACCTTC.

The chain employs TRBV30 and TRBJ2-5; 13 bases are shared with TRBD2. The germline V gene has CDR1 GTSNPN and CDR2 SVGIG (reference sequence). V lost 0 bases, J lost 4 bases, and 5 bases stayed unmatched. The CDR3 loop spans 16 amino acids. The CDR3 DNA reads TGTGCCTGGAGTGTCGGACTAGCGGGGGCAGGAGAGACCCAGTACTTC. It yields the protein CAWSVGLAGAGETQYF.

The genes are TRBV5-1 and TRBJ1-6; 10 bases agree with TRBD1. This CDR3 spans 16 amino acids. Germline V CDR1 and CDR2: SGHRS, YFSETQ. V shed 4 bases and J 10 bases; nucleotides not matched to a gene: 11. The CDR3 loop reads CASSLGWDRGKSPLHF. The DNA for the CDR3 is TGCGCCAGCAGCCTAGGCTGGGACAGGGGCAAGTCACCCCTCCACTTT.

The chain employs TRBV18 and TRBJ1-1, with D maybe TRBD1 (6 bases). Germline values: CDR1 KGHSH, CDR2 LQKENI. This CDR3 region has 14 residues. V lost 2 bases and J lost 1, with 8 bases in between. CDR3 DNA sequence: TGTGCCAGCTCACCAGGACAGACGAACACTGAAGCTTTCTTT. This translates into CASSPGQTNTEAFF.

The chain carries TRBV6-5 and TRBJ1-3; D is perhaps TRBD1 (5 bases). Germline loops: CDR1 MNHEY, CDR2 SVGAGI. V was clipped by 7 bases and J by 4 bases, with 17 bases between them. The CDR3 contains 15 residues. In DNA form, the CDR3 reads TGTGCCAGCACCCGGAGTTGGGGGGAAGGAAACACCATATATTTT. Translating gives CASTRSWGEGNTIYF.

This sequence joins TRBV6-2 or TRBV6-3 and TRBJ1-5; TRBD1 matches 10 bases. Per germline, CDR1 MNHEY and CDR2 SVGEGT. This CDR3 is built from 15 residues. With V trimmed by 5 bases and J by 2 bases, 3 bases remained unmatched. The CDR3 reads CASSPTGGRNQPQHF. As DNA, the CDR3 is TGTGCCAGCAGTCCGACAGGGGGCCGCAATCAGCCCCAGCATTTT.

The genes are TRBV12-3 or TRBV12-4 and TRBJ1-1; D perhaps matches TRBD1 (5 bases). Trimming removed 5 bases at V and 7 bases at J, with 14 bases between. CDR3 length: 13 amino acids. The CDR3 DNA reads TGTGCCAGCAGTCTACCAGGGTTGGGTGAAGCTTTCTTT. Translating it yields CASSLPGLGEAFF.

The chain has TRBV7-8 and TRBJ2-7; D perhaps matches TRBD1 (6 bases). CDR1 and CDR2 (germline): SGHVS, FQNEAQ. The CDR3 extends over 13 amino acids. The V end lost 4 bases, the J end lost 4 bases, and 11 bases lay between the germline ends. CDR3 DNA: TGTGCCAGCAGCTCAGGGGTCATTTACGAGCAGTACTTC. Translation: CASSSGVIYEQYF. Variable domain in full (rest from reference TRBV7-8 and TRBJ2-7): GAGVSQSPRYKVAKRGQDVALRCDPISGHVSLFWYQQALGQGPEFLTYFQNEAQLDKSGLPSDRFFAERPEGSVSTLKIQRTQQEDSAVYLCASSSGVIYEQYFGPGTRLTVT.

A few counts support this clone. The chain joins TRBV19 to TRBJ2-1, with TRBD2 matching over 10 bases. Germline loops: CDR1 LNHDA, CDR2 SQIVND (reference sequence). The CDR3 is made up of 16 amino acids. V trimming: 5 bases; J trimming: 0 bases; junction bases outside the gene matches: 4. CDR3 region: CASSLAGGRSYNEQFF. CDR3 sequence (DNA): TGTGCCAGTAGTTTAGCGGGAGGACGCTCCTACAATGAGCAGTTCTTC.